These 3 T cell receptor beta chains originate from one sample sequenced in a study of T-cell memory formation after mild COVID-19. MiXCR, run by TCRdb on the 5' RACE reads, gives a single entry per CDR3 protein. The repertoire has 470,000 or so distinct CDR3 sequences, about 20% of them found once; the top ten carry roughly 21%. Specimen: PBMCs or a T cell subset sorted from them (not recorded which). These receptors all stem from a man aged 18 to 29 who had mild COVID-19 (a few samples of this study predate the infection). Cell type and time point are not known.

This chain joins TRBV13 and TRBJ2-5; 7 bases align to TRBD1. Germline trimming cut 5 bases from V and 4 bases from J; bases unmatched to any gene: 4. CDR1 PRHDT and CDR2 FYEKMQ come from the germline V gene (reference sequence). CDR3 size: 13 residues. The CDR3 loop is CASSVRGRETQYF. The CDR3 region has the DNA TGTGCCAGCAGCGTTAGGGGGCGAGAGACCCAGTACTTC.

This clonotype was observed many times. The genes are TRBV4-1 and TRBJ1-2, with D uncertain. The V end was cut by 1 base, the J end by 6 bases, with 18 bases between. Germline lookup yields CDR1 MGHRA and CDR2 YSYEKL. The CDR3 sequence is 16 residues long. The CDR3 coding sequence is TGCGCCAGCAGCCAAGGCCGGTCCTCATCAAAGGATGGCTACACCTTC. Amino acid sequence: CASSQGRSSSKDGYTF.

The CDR3 coding sequence is TGTGCCAGCAGGACAGGGACCGGCACTGAAGCTTTCTTT. Its translation: CASRTGTGTEAFF. This chain uses TRBV12-3 or TRBV12-4 with TRBJ1-1; TRBD1 aligns across 7 bases. The V segment lost 6 bases and the J segment 4 bases; nucleotides outside the gene matches: 5. This CDR3 comprises 13 residues.